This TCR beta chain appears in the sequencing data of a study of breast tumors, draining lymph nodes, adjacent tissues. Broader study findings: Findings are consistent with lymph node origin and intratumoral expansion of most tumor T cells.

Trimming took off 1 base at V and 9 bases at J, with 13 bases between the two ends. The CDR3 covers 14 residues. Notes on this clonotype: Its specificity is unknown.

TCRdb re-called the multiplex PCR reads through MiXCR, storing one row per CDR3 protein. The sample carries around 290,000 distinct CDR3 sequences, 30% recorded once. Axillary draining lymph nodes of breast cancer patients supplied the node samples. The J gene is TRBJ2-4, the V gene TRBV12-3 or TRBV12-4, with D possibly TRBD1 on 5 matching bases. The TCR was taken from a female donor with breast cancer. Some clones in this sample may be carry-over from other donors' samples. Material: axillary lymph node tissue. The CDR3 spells CASSLGGAIAIQYF. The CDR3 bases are TGTGCCAGCAGTTTAGGGGGCGCAATTGCCATTCAGTACTTC.